These T cell receptor beta chains were read from a single sample in a study of OX40 agonist ivuxolimab in advanced cancers. TCRdb's table, derived via immunoSEQ multiplex PCR, lists solely in-frame clones and lacks some. The sample yields about 51,000 clones, around 84% seen once. This specimen consisted of CD4+ or CD8+ T cells sorted from blood, obtained in a trial of the OX40 agonist ivuxolimab. The receptors originated from an adult with an advanced solid tumor such as melanoma, head and neck, liver or kidney cancer. The CDR3 runs from the conserved cysteine through the conserved F or W. Each record gives: clone size, V gene, D gene, J gene, CDR3 protein, CDR3 DNA. D genes are given only for firm matches. Only part of the rows carry a size: once, few, many, or a class if the clone is expanded.

-	TRBV7-2	TRBD2	TRBJ2-3	CASSLGGGRDTQYF	TGTGCCAGCAGCTTAGGCGGGGGGCGAGATACGCAGTATTTT
medium-sized	TRBV4-1	-	TRBJ1-3	CASSQALRDTIYF	TGCGCCAGCAGCCAAGCGTTACGGGACACCATATATTTT
-	TRBV7-6	-	TRBJ2-7	CASSLRGGQYEQYF	TGTGCCAGCAGCTTACGGGGCGGACAGTACGAGCAGTACTTC
-	TRBV5-6	-	TRBJ2-7	CASSELAGSSYEQYF	TGTGCCAGCAGCGAACTAGCAGGGTCCTCCTACGAGCAGTACTTC
-	TRBV9	-	TRBJ1-2	CASSVEEAGQNYGYTF	TGTGCCAGCAGCGTAGAAGAGGCGGGCCAGAACTATGGCTACACCTTC
-	TRBV27	-	TRBJ1-1	CASSLYGGGNTEAFF	TGTGCCAGCAGTTTATATGGGGGGGGGAACACTGAAGCTTTCTTT
-	TRBV19	-	TRBJ1-4	CASSIGAGPNEKLFF	TGTGCCAGTAGTATTGGGGCAGGACCTAATGAAAAACTGTTTTTT
-	TRBV6-5	-	TRBJ1-2	CASSSQVGTGAHGYTF	TGTGCCAGCAGTTCTCAAGTCGGGACCGGGGCTCATGGCTACACCTTC
-	TRBV9	-	TRBJ2-2	CASSAPPGRPAGELFF	TGTGCCAGCAGCGCGCCACCGGGACGCCCGGCCGGGGAGCTGTTTTTT
-	TRBV5-4	-	TRBJ2-5	CASGAGTQYF	TGTGCCAGCGGGGCTGGGACCCAGTACTTC
-	TRBV28	-	TRBJ2-3	CASSLGPSTDTQYF	TGTGCCAGCAGTTTGGGCCCTAGCACAGATACGCAGTATTTT
-	TRBV27	TRBD2	TRBJ2-7	CASAGLAGDHEQYF	TGTGCCAGCGCGGGACTAGCGGGAGACCACGAGCAGTACTTC
-	TRBV14	-	TRBJ1-1	CASSRHLRGGTEAFF	TGTGCCAGCAGCCGCCACCTACGAGGGGGCACTGAAGCTTTCTTT
-	TRBV6-1	-	TRBJ1-5	CASSEEPRWSQHF	TGTGCCAGCAGTGAGGAACCCCGGTGGTCCCAGCATTTT
-	TRBV9	-	TRBJ1-2	CASSGGDGSYGYTF	TGTGCCAGCAGTGGAGGTGACGGCTCCTATGGCTACACCTTC
-	TRBV27	TRBD1	TRBJ1-2	CASSTYRGGNYGYTF	TGTGCCAGCAGTACATACAGGGGAGGTAACTATGGCTACACCTTC
-	TRBV4-1	-	TRBJ2-7	CASSQQDPHYEQYF	TGCGCCAGCAGCCAACAGGACCCGCACTACGAGCAGTACTTC
-	TRBV11-2	-	TRBJ2-7	CASSFGTEQYF	TGTGCCAGCAGCTTTGGGACCGAGCAGTACTTC
-	TRBV5-1	-	TRBJ1-1	CASSPLMNTEAFF	TGCGCCAGCAGCCCGTTGATGAACACTGAAGCTTTCTTT
-	TRBV11-2	-	TRBJ2-3	CASSLDDLTDTQYF	TGTGCCAGCAGCTTAGATGACCTCACAGATACGCAGTATTTT
once	TRBV9	TRBD1	TRBJ1-2	CASSVDGTAGYTF	TGTGCCAGCAGCGTAGACGGGACAGCCGGCTACACCTTC
-	TRBV6-5	-	TRBJ2-2	CASSSETPNTGELFF	TGTGCCAGCAGCTCAGAGACGCCTAACACCGGGGAGCTGTTTTTT
-	TRBV28	TRBD1	TRBJ2-7	CASRLGQGSEQYF	TGTGCCAGCAGACTGGGACAGGGTAGCGAGCAGTACTTC
-	TRBV9	-	TRBJ1-1	CASSVGGPEAFF	TGTGCCAGCAGCGTCGGGGGCCCTGAAGCTTTCTTT
-	TRBV11-2	-	TRBJ2-2	CASSLVASTGELFF	TGTGCCAGCAGCTTAGTGGCCTCCACCGGGGAGCTGTTTTTT
-	TRBV5-6	TRBD2	TRBJ2-1	CASSVTSGSNSYNEQFF	TGTGCCAGCAGCGTGACTAGCGGGAGCAACTCCTACAATGAGCAGTTCTTC
-	TRBV4-1	-	TRBJ1-4	CASTPRGSGEKLFF	TGCGCCAGCACCCCACGGGGGTCTGGTGAAAAACTGTTTTTT